The sequence of this TCR beta chain was determined in a study of blood T cell repertoires in COVID-19. Germline trimming cut 1 base from V and 6 bases from J; bases unmatched to any gene: 9. The CDR3 covers 16 residues. Germline V CDR1 and CDR2: LGHNT, FRNRAP. Assay used: immunoSEQ multiplex PCR; TCRdb lists only in-frame clones, some missing. The data hold 60,000 to 75,000 clones, with 88% observed a single time. The V gene is TRBV12-5, the J gene TRBJ1-2; TRBD1 aligns across 9 bases. Sequencing was carried out using peripheral blood. The origin of this receptor is a human donor in a cohort sampled during active COVID-19. CDR3 in DNA: TGTGCTAGTGGTTTGGACGGGGACAGGGCGGTTGATGGCTACACCTTC. Amino acids: CASGLDGDRAVDGYTF. Combining the CDR3 with reference TRBV12-5 and TRBJ1-2 gives the whole variable domain DARVTQTPRHKVTEMGQEVTMRCQPILGHNTVFWYRQTMMQGLELLAYFRNRAPLDDSGMPKDRFSAEMPDATLATLKIQPSEPRDSAVYFCASGLDGDRAVDGYTFGSGTRLTVV.